This entry concerns a single TCR beta chain. Its cognate antigen is unknown. Generation of TCR beta cDNA was performed by 5'RACE template switching incorporating UMIs. TCRdb re-called the 5' RACE reads and gives one entry per CDR3 protein, without DNA. This sample's table has some 500,000 distinct CDR3 sequences. This CDR3 has 16 residues. Germline CDR1 reads DFQATT; CDR2 reads SNEGSKA (reference sequence). The entry originates in a study of T cells expressing NK-cell markers. General study results and limits: Clarity on HCMV specificity was lacking for the expanded NKG2C+ T cell clones.

The chain couples TRBV20-1 to TRBJ2-1; TCRdb lists TRBD1, though no DNA is available to test this call. The source of this sequence is a woman aged 50 to 60 in good health. The sequenced sample consisted of blood T cells: a sorted CD56 or NKG2C T cell subset, CD4+ or CD8+ T cells, or bulk PBMC T cells (not recorded which). The CDR3 protein is CSARATRANSYNEQFF.